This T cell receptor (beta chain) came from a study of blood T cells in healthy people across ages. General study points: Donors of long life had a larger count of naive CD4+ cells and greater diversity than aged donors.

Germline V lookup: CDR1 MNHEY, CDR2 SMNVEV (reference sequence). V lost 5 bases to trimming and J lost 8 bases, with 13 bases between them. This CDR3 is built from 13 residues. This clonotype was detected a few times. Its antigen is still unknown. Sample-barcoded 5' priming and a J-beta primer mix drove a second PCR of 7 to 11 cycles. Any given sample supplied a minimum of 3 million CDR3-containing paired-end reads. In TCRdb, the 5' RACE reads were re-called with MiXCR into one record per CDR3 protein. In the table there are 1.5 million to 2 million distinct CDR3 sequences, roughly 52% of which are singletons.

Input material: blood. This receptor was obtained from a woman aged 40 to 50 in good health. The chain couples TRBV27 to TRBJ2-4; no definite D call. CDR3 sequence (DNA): TGTGCCAGCAGTGACCTTCCTGGGGACATTCAGTACTTC. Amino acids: CASSDLPGDIQYF.